Listed here are 17 T cell receptor beta chains from one sample, sequenced in a study of blood T cell repertoires in COVID-19. Using immunoSEQ multiplex PCR, the repertoire was profiled, and TCRdb retains in-frame clones only, with some absent. The sample lists 90,000 to 110,000 clones, roughly 80% seen once, with approximately 20% in the top ten. What was sequenced was peripheral blood. The receptors were sampled from a woman in her 70s with acute or convalescent COVID-19.

This chain connects TRBV5-1 to TRBJ2-3; 12 nucleotides align to TRBD1. The CDR3 runs to 15 residues. The germline CDR1 and CDR2 sequences are SGHRS and YFSETQ. The ends lost 4 bases at V and 4 bases at J; junction bases unmatched: 4. CDR3 sequence: CASSQGQGAADTQYF. The DNA for the CDR3 is TGCGCCAGCAGCCAGGGACAGGGGGCGGCAGATACGCAGTATTTT.

Only a few counts were recorded for this clone. The chain recombines TRBV6-5 with TRBJ2-5, with TRBD1 matching 9 bases. After removal of 9 bases from V and 5 bases from J, the junction contained 7 bases not matched to a gene. The length of the CDR3 is 13 residues. Germline CDR1 and CDR2: MNHEY and SVGAGI. The CDR3 nucleotides read TGTGCCAGTACAGGGGGCGGGGAGGAGACCCAGTACTTC. Translation gives CASTGGGEETQYF.

This clone was counted once. This chain joins TRBV3-1 (or the pseudogene TRBV3-2) and TRBJ2-7, with 8 bases identical to TRBD2. CDR3 length: 13 residues. CDR1 and CDR2 (germline): LGHDT, YNNKEL (reference sequence). V was clipped by 1 base and J by 7 bases; unmatched bases: 3. CDR3 in DNA: TGTGCCAGCAGCCAAGCGCGCGGGGGGGAGCAGTACTTC. Its protein is CASSQARGGEQYF.

The CDR3, as DNA: TGCGCCAGCACCCAAGGCTCAACCGGGTCGGTGTCGCAGTATTTT. Protein product: CASTQGSTGSVSQYF. The V gene is TRBV5-1, the J gene TRBJ2-3; D gene ambiguous. The V end lost 6 bases, the J end lost 10 bases, and 24 bases lay between the germline ends. The germline V gene has CDR1 SGHRS and CDR2 YFSETQ. The length of the CDR3 is 15 residues. Variable domain in full (rest from reference TRBV5-1 and TRBJ2-3): KAGVTQTPRYLIKTRGQQVTLSCSPISGHRSVSWYQQTPGQGLQFLFEYFSETQRNKGNFPGRFSGRQFSNSRSEMNVSTLELGDSALYLCASTQGSTGSVSQYFGPGTRLTVL.

The rearrangement links TRBV19 to TRBJ2-2, with 9 nucleotides matching TRBD1. V was clipped by 5 bases and J by 0 bases; unmatched bases: 13. Germline V gene lookup returns CDR1 LNHDA and CDR2 SQIVND (reference sequence). CDR3 length: 19 residues. The CDR3 bases are TGTGCCAGTAGTTATGGGCTCGACAGGGGGTTGGCGAACACCGGGGAGCTGTTTTTT. It yields the protein CASSYGLDRGLANTGELFF.

This clone has only a few counts. V usage is TRBV7-6 and J usage is TRBJ2-5; no clear D gene. Germline CDR1 SGHVS, CDR2 FNYEAQ. Trimming cost V 2 bases and J 3 bases, with 7 bases left between them. This CDR3 spans 13 amino acids. The CDR3 region is CASSLLPEETQYF. CDR3 nucleotides: TGTGCCAGCAGCTTACTCCCGGAAGAGACCCAGTACTTC.

The chain combines TRBV19 with TRBJ1-4; TRBD1 is a possible D gene (6 bases). Germline V gene lookup returns CDR1 LNHDA and CDR2 SQIVND (reference sequence). The CDR3 runs to 14 residues. Trimming took 7 bases from V and 4 from J, leaving 13 bases between them. CDR3 DNA sequence: TGTGCCAGTACCCCGACAGGCGTTAATGAAAAACTGTTTTTT. Amino acids: CASTPTGVNEKLFF. The variable domain in full, completed from reference TRBV19 and TRBJ1-4, reads DGGITQSPKYLFRKEGQNVTLSCEQNLNHDAMYWYRQDPGQGLRLIYYSQIVNDFQKGDIAEGYSVSREKKESFPLTVTSAQKNPTAFYLCASTPTGVNEKLFFGSGTQLSVL.

This clone was observed at least ten times. J is TRBJ1-1 and V is TRBV20-1; TRBD1 matches 10 bases. Germline trimming cut 6 bases from V and 8 bases from J; bases unmatched to any gene: 3. The CDR3 runs to 11 residues. The germline CDR1 and CDR2 sequences are DFQATT and SNEGSKA (reference sequence). This CDR3 is CSARDRGEAFF. CDR3 nucleotides: TGCAGTGCACGGGACAGGGGAGAAGCTTTCTTT.

J is TRBJ1-4 and V is TRBV6-5, with 10 nucleotides matching TRBD1. The CDR3 length is 15 residues. The V gene's germline CDR1 is MNHEY and CDR2 SVGAGI. With V trimmed by 6 bases and J by 7 bases, 8 bases remained unmatched. The CDR3 sequence: CASSRTGGDGEKLFF. CDR3 sequence (DNA): TGTGCCAGCAGCCGGACAGGGGGGGACGGTGAAAAACTGTTTTTT.

V and J are TRBV29-1 and TRBJ2-7; D ambiguous. Germline loops: CDR1 SQVTM, CDR2 ANQGSEA. The CDR3 totals 11 residues. V was pared by 4 bases and J by 6 bases, with 10 bases between. For the CDR3, the DNA is TGCAGCGTTGGTAATCGGGTCGAGCAGTACTTC. Encoded protein: CSVGNRVEQYF.

The chain combines TRBV7-6 with TRBJ2-7; D call uncertain. Trimming shortened V by 3 bases and J by 0 bases, and 12 bases separated the two germline ends. Germline V CDR1 and CDR2: SGHVS, FNYEAQ. This CDR3 comprises 15 residues. The CDR3 DNA is TGTGCCAGCAGCTTGGGCCAGGTGGACTCCTACGAGCAGTACTTC. Translating it yields CASSLGQVDSYEQYF.

The genes are TRBV5-6 and TRBJ2-2, with TRBD2 as a possible D gene (6 bases). The CDR3 totals 15 residues. The V gene lost 4 bases and the J gene lost 4 bases, with 14 bases spanning the gap. CDR1 and CDR2 (germline): SGHDT, YYEEEE. The CDR3 coding sequence is TGTGCCAGCAGCCCTGGCCTAGCGAGCACCGGGGAGCTGTTTTTT. Its translation is CASSPGLASTGELFF.

J is TRBJ1-1 and V is TRBV12-3 or TRBV12-4; no definite D call. This CDR3 comprises 12 residues. The V end lost 3 bases, the J end lost 4 bases, and 6 bases lay between the germline ends. The CDR3 DNA is TGTGCCAGCAGTTTTATGGCCACTGAAGCTTTCTTT. Its protein product is CASSFMATEAFF.

This sequence joins TRBV2 and TRBJ2-7; 9 nucleotides align to TRBD1. The CDR3 is 14 residues long. J gave up 5 bases and V 7 bases, and 9 bases lay outside the gene matches. The V gene's germline CDR1 is SNHLY and CDR2 FYNNEI. The CDR3 nucleotides read TGTGCCAGCACAAACTACAGGGGGCCAAACGAGCAGTACTTC. Translated, it gives CASTNYRGPNEQYF.

The rearrangement joins TRBV6-6 to TRBJ1-1, with a possible D match to TRBD1 (5 bases). CDR3 length: 13 residues. The germline V and J ends were trimmed by 10 bases and 4 bases, with 16 bases remaining between them. From germline, CDR1 is MNHNY and CDR2 SVGAGI (reference sequence). The CDR3: CATQGLLGTEAFF. DNA for the CDR3: TGTGCCACCCAGGGACTTCTGGGCACTGAAGCTTTCTTT.

J is TRBJ1-6 and V is TRBV18; no clear D gene. Germline-derived CDR1 and CDR2 are KGHSH and LQKENI. Deletions cut 2 bases from V and 7 bases from J, with 12 bases between. CDR3 length: 15 residues. The CDR3 region has the DNA TGTGCCAGCTCACCATCTGTAACTGCAAATTCACCCCTCCACTTT. Protein product: CASSPSVTANSPLHF.

V is TRBV6-1 and J is TRBJ2-7; 10 bases are a match to TRBD1. V was clipped by 4 bases and J by 3 bases; unmatched bases: 12. Germline values: CDR1 MNHNS, CDR2 SASEGT. This CDR3 comprises 17 residues. CDR3 region: CASSGGRQGATLYEQYF. The CDR3 nucleotides read TGTGCCAGCAGTGGAGGGCGACAGGGGGCAACGCTCTACGAGCAGTACTTC.